One and the same sample provided the 5 T cell receptor beta chains below, sequenced in a study of T cell responses to AZD1222 COVID-19 vaccine. Produced via immunoSEQ multiplex PCR; TCRdb's table is partial and in-frame only. In the table there are 120,000 or so clones, roughly 91% of which are singletons. The sequencing here drew on peripheral blood, taken on day 0 of AZD1222 vaccination. Every receptor here comes from an adult in good health.

This clone appeared a single time. This chain joins TRBV21-1 and TRBJ1-6; TRBD1 reflects the table's D call only, with no check against the DNA. TRBV21-1 is a known pseudogene. The CDR3 extends over 16 amino acids. CDR3 residues: CASSKGGRGRDSPLHF. DNA for the CDR3: TGTGCCAGCAGCAAAGGCGGCAGGGGACGGGATTCACCCCTCCACTTT.

The chain couples TRBV27 to TRBJ2-3, with 8 bases that match TRBD2. Germline CDR1 reads MNHEY; CDR2 reads SMNVEV (reference sequence). This CDR3 is 17 amino acids long. V lost 5 bases and J lost 6; bases outside the gene matches: 16. CDR3 nucleotides: TGTGCCAGCAGTGAGTTTGGTGTCGGGGGGGCCTTGGATACGCAGTATTTT. Protein product: CASSEFGVGGALDTQYF.

The chain carries TRBV5-8 and TRBJ1-5; unclear D gene. V lost 1 base and J 3 bases, leaving 11 bases between the germline ends. Germline assignment: CDR1 SGHTS and CDR2 YDEGEE. The CDR3 extends over 15 amino acids. The DNA of the CDR3 is TGTGCCAGCAGCTTGACCGGGAATTACAATCAGCCCCAGCATTTT. Translation gives CASSLTGNYNQPQHF.

The J gene is TRBJ2-7, the V gene TRBV6-2 or TRBV6-3; D call uncertain. The CDR3 length is 11 residues. V shed 5 bases and J shed 1 base, with 3 bases lying between them. Germline V CDR1 and CDR2: MNHEY, SVGEGT. The CDR3 bases are TGTGCCAGCAGTGTTTCCTACGAGCAGTACTTC. It translates to CASSVSYEQYF.

The chain has TRBV28 and TRBJ2-7; 7 bases align to TRBD2. The J segment lost 7 bases and the V segment lost 1 base, leaving 4 bases of the junction unmatched. The germline gives CDR1 MDHEN, CDR2 SYDVKM. The CDR3 length is 13 residues. The CDR3 coding sequence is TGTGCCAGCAGTTTATCTCCAGCGGGAGAGCAGTACTTC. Its translation: CASSLSPAGEQYF.